This entry lists 10 T cell receptor beta chains sequenced from one sample in a study of radiotherapy plus CTLA-4 blockade in lung cancer. Repertoires were generated with immunoSEQ multiplex PCR, while TCRdb's copy carries only in-frame clones and drops some. Of some 94,000 clones listed, about four fifths are singletons. The specimen comprised peripheral blood, sampled from a patient treated with radiotherapy plus ipilimumab. These receptors all come from a human donor with non-small cell lung cancer that progressed on radiotherapy plus ipilimumab.

The chain combines TRBV15 with TRBJ2-5; D perhaps matches TRBD2 (5 bases). The CDR3 has 14 residues. Trimming removed 0 bases from V and 7 bases from J, with 12 bases in between. Germline assignment: CDR1 LNHNV and CDR2 YYDKDF (reference sequence). Here the CDR3 DNA reads TGTGCCACCAGCAGAGATCGGAGTGCGGGGACCCAGTACTTC. This translates into CATSRDRSAGTQYF.

V and J are TRBV6-5 and TRBJ1-2; 8 positions agree with TRBD1. This CDR3 has 13 residues. With 5 bases clipped from V and 8 bases from J, the junction kept 7 bases outside the gene matches. The germline V gene has CDR1 MNHEY and CDR2 SVGAGI. The CDR3 spells CASSPDRDRGYTF. The CDR3 coding sequence is TGTGCCAGCAGTCCGGACAGGGATCGGGGCTACACCTTC.

The chain has TRBV29-1 and TRBJ2-1; D call uncertain. The germline V and J ends were trimmed by 3 bases and 15 bases, with 15 bases remaining between them. The CDR3 runs 11 residues. The germline gives CDR1 SQVTM, CDR2 ANQGSEA. CDR3 region: CSVDDRPRGFF. CDR3 sequence (DNA): TGCAGCGTTGATGACCGGCCTCGCGGGTTCTTC.

The chain carries TRBV5-1 and TRBJ2-6; the D gene is possibly TRBD1 (6 bases). V was clipped by 0 bases and J by 0 bases, with 10 bases between them. The CDR3 loop spans 17 amino acids. The germline V gene encodes CDR1 SGHRS and CDR2 YFSETQ. This chain's CDR3 is CASSLGKGGSGANVLTF. The CDR3 DNA follows: TGCGCCAGCAGCTTGGGTAAAGGGGGCTCTGGGGCCAACGTCCTGACTTTC. Full variable domain (outside the CDR3, taken from reference TRBV5-1 and TRBJ2-6): KAGVTQTPRYLIKTRGQQVTLSCSPISGHRSVSWYQQTPGQGLQFLFEYFSETQRNKGNFPGRFSGRQFSNSRSEMNVSTLELGDSALYLCASSLGKGGSGANVLTFGAGSRLTVL.

The gene calls are TRBV29-1 and TRBJ1-2; no definite D call. Per germline, CDR1 SQVTM and CDR2 ANQGSEA. V lost 6 bases, J lost 0 bases, and 11 bases lay in between. CDR3 length: 13 amino acids. The CDR3 region has the DNA TGCAGCGTCCGATTCCGATCTAACTATGGCTACACCTTC. It translates to CSVRFRSNYGYTF.

The chain couples TRBV6-5 to TRBJ1-2, with D perhaps TRBD1 (6 bases). This CDR3 has 13 amino acids. Trimming left V 5 bases short and J 2 bases short, with 9 bases between. From germline, CDR1 is MNHEY and CDR2 SVGAGI. The CDR3 sequence: CASSPTGNYGYTF. In nucleotides, the CDR3 is TGTGCCAGCAGTCCGACAGGAAACTATGGCTACACCTTC.

Comments on this clone: Germline and junction disagree at one end, which may indicate a read error. The genes are TRBV19 and TRBJ1-2; maybe TRBD1 (6 bases). Germline V lookup: CDR1 LNHDA, CDR2 SQIVND (reference sequence). This CDR3 spans 17 amino acids. CDR3 loop: CASSIPYDRPRNYGYTF. The CDR3 coding sequence is TGTGCCAGCAGTATTCCCTACGACAGGCCCCGGAACTATGGCTACACCTTC.

The chain recombines TRBV28 with TRBJ2-5; TRBD2 aligns across 7 bases. CDR1 is MDHEN and CDR2 is SYDVKM in the germline V gene. This CDR3 is 14 amino acids long. The V and J ends lost 5 bases and 5 bases, in that order; junction bases with no gene match: 8. The CDR3 coding sequence is TGTGCCAGCAGTCCCCCCCGGGGGGAGGAGACCCAGTACTTC. Translated: CASSPPRGEETQYF.

V and J are TRBV28 and TRBJ2-1, with D unresolved. Germline V gene lookup returns CDR1 MDHEN and CDR2 SYDVKM. This CDR3 contains 16 residues. V gave up 1 base and J gave up 1 base, with 11 bases separating them. CDR3 in amino acids: CASSLYGWVSYNEQFF. The CDR3, as DNA: TGTGCCAGCAGTTTATACGGGTGGGTTTCCTACAATGAGCAGTTCTTC.

The CDR3 nucleotides are TGTGCCAGCAGTTTCGGGTGGTCCTACAATGAGCAGTTCTTC. It codes for CASSFGWSYNEQFF. The chain carries TRBV27 and TRBJ2-1; D ambiguous. Germline assignment: CDR1 MNHEY and CDR2 SMNVEV (reference sequence). V was shortened by 3 bases and J by 1 base, with 7 bases between the two germline ends. The CDR3 contains 14 residues.